The 8 T cell receptor beta chains below were found in one sample sequenced in a study of OX40 agonist ivuxolimab in advanced cancers. TCRdb's table, derived via immunoSEQ multiplex PCR, lists solely in-frame clones and lacks some. The sample records about 55,000 clones, around 87% being singletons. This specimen consisted of CD4+ or CD8+ T cells sorted from blood, obtained in a trial of the OX40 agonist ivuxolimab. The source is an adult with an advanced solid tumor such as melanoma, head and neck, liver or kidney cancer.

V is TRBV4-2 and J is TRBJ2-7; 7 nucleotides align to TRBD2. CDR3 length: 15 residues. With 3 bases clipped from V and 4 bases from J, the junction kept 9 bases outside the gene matches. The germline V gene encodes CDR1 LGHNA and CDR2 YNFKEQ. The CDR3 spells CASSQALATTYEQYF. For the CDR3, the DNA is TGTGCCAGCAGCCAGGCACTAGCGACTACGTACGAGCAGTACTTC.

The CDR3 nucleotides are TGTGCTAGTGGTTACAGGGAGGGAGAGACCCAGTACTTC. It codes for CASGYREGETQYF. V usage is TRBV12-5 and J usage is TRBJ2-5, with a possible D match to TRBD2 (7 bases). This CDR3 contains 13 residues. Per the germline V gene, CDR1 is LGHNT and CDR2 is FRNRAP. V lost 4 bases to trimming and J lost 4 bases, with 10 bases between them.

This clone was seen just once. The CDR3 DNA follows: TGTGCCAGCAGTTTATTGGGACAGGGAGGATGGGGGACCCAGTACTTC. This encodes CASSLLGQGGWGTQYF. This chain uses TRBV28 with TRBJ2-5; 9 bases agree with TRBD1. Trimming at V came to 1 base and at J to 7 bases, leaving 10 bases not matched to a gene. The CDR3 has 16 residues. Germline V gene sequence: CDR1 MDHEN, CDR2 SYDVKM.

CDR3 sequence (DNA): TGTGCCAGCAGCCCGGAATTGGGGGGGACCTACGAGCAGTACTTC. Encoded protein: CASSPELGGTYEQYF. The chain is built from TRBV5-6 and TRBJ2-7, with 7 bases matching TRBD2. Germline trimming cut 4 bases from V and 2 bases from J; bases unmatched to any gene: 9. CDR3 length equals 15 residues. The germline CDR1 and CDR2 sequences are SGHDT and YYEEEE.

This chain's CDR3 is CASSDVLSNQPQHF. In DNA form, the CDR3 reads TGTGCCAGCAGTGATGTTCTTAGCAATCAGCCCCAGCATTTT. V gene TRBV2 combines with J gene TRBJ1-5; D remains ambiguous. The CDR3 sequence is 14 residues long. Trimming removed 3 bases from V and 0 bases from J, with 6 bases in between. Germline V CDR1 and CDR2: SNHLY, FYNNEI.

The rearrangement joins TRBV7-9 to TRBJ1-5, with unresolved D. The CDR3 is made up of 16 amino acids. Germline V gives CDR1 SEHNR, CDR2 FQNEAQ (reference sequence). V lost 1 base and J lost 0, with 10 bases in between. The CDR3 is CASSLVGSYSNQPQHF. For the CDR3, the DNA is TGTGCCAGCAGCTTAGTGGGTAGCTATAGCAATCAGCCCCAGCATTTT.

The chain recombines TRBV12-5 with TRBJ2-3, with 11 bases identical to TRBD1. The CDR3 runs to 15 residues. Per germline, CDR1 LGHNT and CDR2 FRNRAP. V shed 6 bases and J 4 bases; nucleotides not matched to a gene: 6. This CDR3 reads CASGPGQGVSDTQYF. The CDR3 coding sequence is TGTGCTAGTGGACCGGGACAGGGGGTTTCAGATACGCAGTATTTT.

In DNA, the CDR3 is TGTGCCAGCAGCCTATGGGGCACTGAAGCTTTCTTT. Translation gives CASSLWGTEAFF. The chain recombines TRBV11-2 with TRBJ1-1; no clear D. Germline V gene lookup returns CDR1 SGHAT and CDR2 FQNNGV. The V and J ends lost 5 bases and 4 bases respectively, with 8 bases between them. The CDR3 has 12 amino acids.